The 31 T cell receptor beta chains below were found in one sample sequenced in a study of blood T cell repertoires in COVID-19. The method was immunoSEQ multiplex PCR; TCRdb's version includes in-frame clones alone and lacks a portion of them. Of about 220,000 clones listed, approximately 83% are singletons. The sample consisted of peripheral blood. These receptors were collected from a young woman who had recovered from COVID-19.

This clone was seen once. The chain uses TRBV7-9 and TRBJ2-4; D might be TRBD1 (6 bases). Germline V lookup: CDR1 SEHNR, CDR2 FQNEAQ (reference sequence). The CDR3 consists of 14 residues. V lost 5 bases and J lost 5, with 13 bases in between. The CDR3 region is CASSPARQENIQYF. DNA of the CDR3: TGTGCCAGCAGCCCCGCCCGACAGGAAAACATTCAGTACTTC.

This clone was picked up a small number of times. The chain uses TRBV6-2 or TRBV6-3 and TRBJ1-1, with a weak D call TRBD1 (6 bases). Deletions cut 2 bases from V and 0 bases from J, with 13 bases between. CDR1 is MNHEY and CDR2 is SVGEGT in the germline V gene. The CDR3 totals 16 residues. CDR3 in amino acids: CASSYDRSRMNTEAFF. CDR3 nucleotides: TGTGCCAGCAGTTACGACAGGAGCCGAATGAACACTGAAGCTTTCTTT.

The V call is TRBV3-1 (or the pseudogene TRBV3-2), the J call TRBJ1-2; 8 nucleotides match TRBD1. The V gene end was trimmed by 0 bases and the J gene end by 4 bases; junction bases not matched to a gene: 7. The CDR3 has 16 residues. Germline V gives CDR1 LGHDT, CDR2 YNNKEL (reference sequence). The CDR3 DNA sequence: TGTGCCAGCAGCCAAGATCGATGGGGACAGGTCTATGGCTACACCTTC. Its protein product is CASSQDRWGQVYGYTF.

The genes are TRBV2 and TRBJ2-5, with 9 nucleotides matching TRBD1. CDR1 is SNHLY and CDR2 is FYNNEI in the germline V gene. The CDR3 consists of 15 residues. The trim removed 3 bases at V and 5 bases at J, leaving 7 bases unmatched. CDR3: CASSDHTGGGETQYF. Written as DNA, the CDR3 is TGTGCCAGCAGTGACCATACAGGGGGCGGTGAGACCCAGTACTTC.

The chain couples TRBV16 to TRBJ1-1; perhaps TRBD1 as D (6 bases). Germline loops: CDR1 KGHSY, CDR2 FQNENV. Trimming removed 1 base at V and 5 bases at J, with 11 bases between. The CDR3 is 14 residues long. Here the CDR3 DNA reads TGTGCCAGCAGCCAATACGGGCAGGGGACTGAAGCTTTCTTT. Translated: CASSQYGQGTEAFF.

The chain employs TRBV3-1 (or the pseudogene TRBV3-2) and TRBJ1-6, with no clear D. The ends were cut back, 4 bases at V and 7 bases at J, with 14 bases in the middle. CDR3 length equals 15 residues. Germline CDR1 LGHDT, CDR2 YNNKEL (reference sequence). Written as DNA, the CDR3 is TGTGCCAGCAGCCCACAGCGGACCCCGAATTCACCCCTCCACTTT. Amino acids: CASSPQRTPNSPLHF.

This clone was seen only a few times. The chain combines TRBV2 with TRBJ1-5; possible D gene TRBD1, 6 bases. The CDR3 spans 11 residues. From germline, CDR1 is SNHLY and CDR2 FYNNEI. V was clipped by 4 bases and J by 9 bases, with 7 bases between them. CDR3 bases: TGTGCCAGCAGTGGAGGGGGGCCCCAGCATTTT. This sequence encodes CASSGGGPQHF. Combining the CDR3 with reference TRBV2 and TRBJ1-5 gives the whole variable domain EPEVTQTPSHQVTQMGQEVILRCVPISNHLYFYWYRQILGQKVEFLVSFYNNEISEKSEIFDDQFSVERPDGSNFTLKIRSTKLEDSAMYFCASSGGGPQHFGDGTRLSIL.

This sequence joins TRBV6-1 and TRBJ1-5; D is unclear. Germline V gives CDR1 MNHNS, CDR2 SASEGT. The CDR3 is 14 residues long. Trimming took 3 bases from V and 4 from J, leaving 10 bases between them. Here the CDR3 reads CASSEDRVNQPQHF. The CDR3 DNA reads TGTGCCAGCAGTGAGGATCGGGTAAATCAGCCCCAGCATTTT.

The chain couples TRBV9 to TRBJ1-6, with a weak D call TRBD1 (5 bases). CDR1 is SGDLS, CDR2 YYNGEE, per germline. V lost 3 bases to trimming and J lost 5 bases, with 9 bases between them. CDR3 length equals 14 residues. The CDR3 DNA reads TGTGCCAGCAGCGCGACAGACAATAATTCACCCCTCCACTTT. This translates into CASSATDNNSPLHF.

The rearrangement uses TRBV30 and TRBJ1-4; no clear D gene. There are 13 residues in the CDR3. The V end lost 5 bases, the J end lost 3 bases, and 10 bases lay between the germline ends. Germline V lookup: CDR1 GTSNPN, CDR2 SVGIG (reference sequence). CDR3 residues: CAWGGGANEKLFF. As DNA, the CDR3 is TGTGCCTGGGGAGGCGGTGCTAATGAAAAACTGTTTTTT.

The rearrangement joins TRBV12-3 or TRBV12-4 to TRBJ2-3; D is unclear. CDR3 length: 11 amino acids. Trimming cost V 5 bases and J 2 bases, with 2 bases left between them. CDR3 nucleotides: TGTGCCAGCAGTCTCACAGATACGCAGTATTTT. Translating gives CASSLTDTQYF.

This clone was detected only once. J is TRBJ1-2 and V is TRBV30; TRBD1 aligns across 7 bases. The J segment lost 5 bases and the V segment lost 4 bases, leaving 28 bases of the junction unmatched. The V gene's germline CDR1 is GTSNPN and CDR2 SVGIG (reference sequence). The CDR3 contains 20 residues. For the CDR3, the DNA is TGTGCCTGGAAAAGATTCCTGCCCCGACAGGGTGAAAATGGGCAGTATGGCTACACCTTC. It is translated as CAWKRFLPRQGENGQYGYTF.

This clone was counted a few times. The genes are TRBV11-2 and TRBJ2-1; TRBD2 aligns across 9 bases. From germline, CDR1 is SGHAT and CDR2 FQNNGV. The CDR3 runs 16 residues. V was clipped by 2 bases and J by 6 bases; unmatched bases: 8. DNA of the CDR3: TGTGCCAGCAGCTTATTCGGCGGGGGGGCTAGCAATGAGCAGTTCTTC. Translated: CASSLFGGGASNEQFF.

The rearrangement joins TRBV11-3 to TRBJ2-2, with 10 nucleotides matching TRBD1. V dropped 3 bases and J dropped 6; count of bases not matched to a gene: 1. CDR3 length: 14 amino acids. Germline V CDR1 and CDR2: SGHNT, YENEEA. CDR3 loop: CASSLTGGPGELFF. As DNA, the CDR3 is TGTGCCAGCAGCTTGACAGGGGGCCCCGGGGAGCTGTTTTTT.

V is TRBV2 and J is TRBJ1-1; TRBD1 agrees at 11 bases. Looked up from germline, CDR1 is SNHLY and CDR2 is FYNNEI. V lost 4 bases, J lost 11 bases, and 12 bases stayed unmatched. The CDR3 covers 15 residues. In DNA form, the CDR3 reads TGTGCCAGCAGTGCTCGGTCGGGACAGGGGGGAGGTGCTTTCTTT. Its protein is CASSARSGQGGGAFF.

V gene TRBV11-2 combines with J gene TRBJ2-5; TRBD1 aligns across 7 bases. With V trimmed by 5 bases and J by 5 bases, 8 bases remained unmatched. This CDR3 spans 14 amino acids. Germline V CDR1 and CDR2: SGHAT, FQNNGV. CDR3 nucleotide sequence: TGTGCCAGCAGCGCAGACAGGGTGGGGGAGACCCAGTACTTC. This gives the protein CASSADRVGETQYF.

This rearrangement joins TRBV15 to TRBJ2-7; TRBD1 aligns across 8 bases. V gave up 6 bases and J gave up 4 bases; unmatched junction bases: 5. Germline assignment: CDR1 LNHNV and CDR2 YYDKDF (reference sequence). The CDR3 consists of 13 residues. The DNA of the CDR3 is TGTGCCACCAGTAAACGACAGGGGTACGAGCAGTACTTC. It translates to CATSKRQGYEQYF.

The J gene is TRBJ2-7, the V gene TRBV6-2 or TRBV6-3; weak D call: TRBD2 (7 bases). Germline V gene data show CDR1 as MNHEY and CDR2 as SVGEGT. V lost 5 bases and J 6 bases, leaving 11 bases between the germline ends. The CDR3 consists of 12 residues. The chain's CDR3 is CASSLRGPEQYF. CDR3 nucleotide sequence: TGTGCCAGCAGTCTGCGGGGGCCCGAGCAGTACTTC.

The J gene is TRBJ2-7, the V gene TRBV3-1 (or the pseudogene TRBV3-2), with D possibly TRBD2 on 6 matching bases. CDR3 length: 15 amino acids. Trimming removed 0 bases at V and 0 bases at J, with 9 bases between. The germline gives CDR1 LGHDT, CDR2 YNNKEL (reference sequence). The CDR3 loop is CASSQEEGSSYEQYF. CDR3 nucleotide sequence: TGTGCCAGCAGCCAAGAGGAGGGTAGCTCCTACGAGCAGTACTTC.

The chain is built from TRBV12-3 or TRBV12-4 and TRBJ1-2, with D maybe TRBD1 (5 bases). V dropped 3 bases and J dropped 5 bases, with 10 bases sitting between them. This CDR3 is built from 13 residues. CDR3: CASSFRRGYGYTF. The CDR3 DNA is TGTGCCAGCAGTTTTCGGAGGGGTTATGGCTACACCTTC.

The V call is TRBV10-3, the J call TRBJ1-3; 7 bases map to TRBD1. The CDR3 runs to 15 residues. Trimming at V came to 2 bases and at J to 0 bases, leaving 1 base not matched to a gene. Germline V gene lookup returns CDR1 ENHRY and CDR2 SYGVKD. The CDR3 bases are TGTGCCATCAGTGAGGCAGGGGGCTCTGGAAACACCATATATTTT. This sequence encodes CAISEAGGSGNTIYF.

The CDR3 region has the DNA TGTGCCAGCAGCCAAGAGGTTCAGGGGGCGAGGTCTGGGGCCAACGTCCTGACTTTC. Protein: CASSQEVQGARSGANVLTF. The rearrangement uses TRBV4-2 and TRBJ2-6; 8 nucleotides align to TRBD1. Germline V gene sequence: CDR1 LGHNA, CDR2 YNFKEQ. V shed 0 bases, J shed 1 base, and the junction held 8 bases outside the gene matches. The CDR3 has 19 amino acids.

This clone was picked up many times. The CDR3 region is CASSLAGGLQETQYF. For the CDR3, the DNA is TGTGCCAGCAGCTTAGCGGGGGGACTCCAAGAGACCCAGTACTTC. The V call is TRBV11-2, the J call TRBJ2-5; 7 positions match TRBD2. This CDR3 is 15 amino acids long. CDR1 SGHAT and CDR2 FQNNGV come from the germline V gene. Losses at the gene ends were 1 base for V and 1 base for J; bases not matched to a gene: 3.

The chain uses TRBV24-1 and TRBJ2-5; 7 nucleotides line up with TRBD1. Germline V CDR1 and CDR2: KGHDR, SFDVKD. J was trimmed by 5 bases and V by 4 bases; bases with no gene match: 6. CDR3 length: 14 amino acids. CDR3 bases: TGTGCCACCAGTGAAGGGGGCGGCGGGGAGACCCAGTACTTC. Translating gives CATSEGGGGETQYF.

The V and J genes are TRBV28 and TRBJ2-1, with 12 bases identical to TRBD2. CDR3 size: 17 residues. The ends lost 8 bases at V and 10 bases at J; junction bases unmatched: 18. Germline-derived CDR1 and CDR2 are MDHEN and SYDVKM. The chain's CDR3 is CASEPGKLAGGQAEQFF. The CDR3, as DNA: TGTGCCAGCGAACCTGGCAAGCTAGCGGGGGGGCAGGCAGAGCAGTTCTTC. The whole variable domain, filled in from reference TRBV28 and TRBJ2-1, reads DVKVTQSSRYLVKRTGEKVFLECVQDMDHENMFWYRQDPGLGLRLIYFSYDVKMKEKGDIPEGYSVSREKKERFSLILESASTNQTSMYLCASEPGKLAGGQAEQFFGPGTRLTVL.

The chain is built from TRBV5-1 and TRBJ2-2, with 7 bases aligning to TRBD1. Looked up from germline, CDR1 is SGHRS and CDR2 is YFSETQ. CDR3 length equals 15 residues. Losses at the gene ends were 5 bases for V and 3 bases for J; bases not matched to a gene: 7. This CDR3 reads CASSPDRPHTGELFF. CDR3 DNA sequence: TGCGCCAGCAGTCCGGACAGGCCCCACACCGGGGAGCTGTTTTTT. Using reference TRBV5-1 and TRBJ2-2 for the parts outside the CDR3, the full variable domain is KAGVTQTPRYLIKTRGQQVTLSCSPISGHRSVSWYQQTPGQGLQFLFEYFSETQRNKGNFPGRFSGRQFSNSRSEMNVSTLELGDSALYLCASSPDRPHTGELFFGEGSRLTVL.

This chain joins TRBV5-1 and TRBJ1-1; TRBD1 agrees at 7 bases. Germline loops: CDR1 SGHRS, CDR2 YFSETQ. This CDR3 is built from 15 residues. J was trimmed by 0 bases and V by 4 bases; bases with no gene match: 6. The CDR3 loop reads CASSTGQAMNTEAFF. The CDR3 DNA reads TGCGCCAGCAGCACAGGACAGGCGATGAACACTGAAGCTTTCTTT. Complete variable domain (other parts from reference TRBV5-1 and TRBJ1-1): KAGVTQTPRYLIKTRGQQVTLSCSPISGHRSVSWYQQTPGQGLQFLFEYFSETQRNKGNFPGRFSGRQFSNSRSEMNVSTLELGDSALYLCASSTGQAMNTEAFFGQGTRLTVV.

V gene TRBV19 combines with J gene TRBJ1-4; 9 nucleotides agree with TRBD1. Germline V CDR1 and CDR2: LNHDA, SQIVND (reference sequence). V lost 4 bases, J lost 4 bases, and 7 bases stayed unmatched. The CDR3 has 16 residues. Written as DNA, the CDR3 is TGTGCCAGTAGTAGTCTCTGGGGACAGGGTAATGAAAAACTGTTTTTT. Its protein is CASSSLWGQGNEKLFF.

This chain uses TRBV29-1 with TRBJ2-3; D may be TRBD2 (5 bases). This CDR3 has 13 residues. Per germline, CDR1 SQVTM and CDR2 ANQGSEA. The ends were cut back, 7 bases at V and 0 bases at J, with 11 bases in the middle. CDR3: CSGETASTDTQYF. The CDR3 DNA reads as TGCAGCGGGGAGACTGCGAGCACAGATACGCAGTATTTT.

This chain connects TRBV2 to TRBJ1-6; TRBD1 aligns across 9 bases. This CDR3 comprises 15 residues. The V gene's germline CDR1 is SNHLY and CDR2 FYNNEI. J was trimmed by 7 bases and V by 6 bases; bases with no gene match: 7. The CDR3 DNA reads TGTGCCAGCAGAGCGACAGGGGGTCGGAATTCACCCCTCCACTTT. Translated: CASRATGGRNSPLHF. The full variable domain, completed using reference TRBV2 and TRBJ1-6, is EPEVTQTPSHQVTQMGQEVILRCVPISNHLYFYWYRQILGQKVEFLVSFYNNEISEKSEIFDDQFSVERPDGSNFTLKIRSTKLEDSAMYFCASRATGGRNSPLHFGNGTRLTVT.

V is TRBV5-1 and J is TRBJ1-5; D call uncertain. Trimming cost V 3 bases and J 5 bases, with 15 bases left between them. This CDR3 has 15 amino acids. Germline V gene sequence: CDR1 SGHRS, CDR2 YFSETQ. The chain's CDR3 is CASSWLPGGDQPQHF. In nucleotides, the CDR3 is TGCGCCAGCAGCTGGCTCCCTGGAGGAGATCAGCCCCAGCATTTT.